These T cell receptor beta chains were read from a single sample in a study of T-cell reconstitution after alpha-beta-depleted transplantation in children. TCRdb re-derived calls from the PCR reads in MiXCR, one entry per CDR3 protein. The table lists about 610,000 distinct CDR3 sequences, under 12% of them singletons, with less than 5% in the top ten. The sequencing used PBMCs from the stem cell graft donor, collected from the stem cell graft. The receptors were sampled from a human donor who donated a stem cell graft to a child with acute myeloid leukemia. Each CDR3 is given with its conserved first and last residue. Fields, in order: J gene, V gene, clone size, D gene, CDR3 DNA, CDR3 protein. The D gene is left open where the match is weak. Clone size appears in some rows only: once, few, many, or a class for an expanded clone.

TRBJ2-7	TRBV6-1	few	TRBD2	TGTGCCAGCAGCTCCGGGACTAGCATAGGCGAGCAGTACTTC	CASSSGTSIGEQYF
TRBJ2-7	TRBV27	few	-	TGTGCCGTCCGCGGGACCTACGAGCAGTACTTC	CAVRGTYEQYF
TRBJ2-1	TRBV29-1	many	TRBD1	TGCAGCTTCGCATCAGGGGGAGTCGATGAGCAGTTCTTC	CSFASGGVDEQFF
TRBJ1-5	TRBV28	many	-	TGTGCCAGCAAATACGGCAGGCTGGGGGTATATAGCAATCAGCCCCAGCATTTT	CASKYGRLGVYSNQPQHF
TRBJ2-5	TRBV7-9	many	TRBD1	TGTGCCAGCAGCCCGCTGGACAGGGGTAGCCAAGAGACCCAGTACTTC	CASSPLDRGSQETQYF
TRBJ2-3	TRBV7-2	many	TRBD2	TGTGCCAGCAGCCGGGGGGTAGGAGATACGCAGTATTTT	CASSRGVGDTQYF
TRBJ2-1	TRBV12-3/TRBV12-4	few	TRBD2	TGTGCCAGCAGTCCAGGACTAGCGGGAGGCGAGAATGAGCAGTTCTTC	CASSPGLAGGENEQFF
TRBJ2-1	TRBV5-1	-	-	TGCGCCAGCAGCTTAGGGCCCCAAAATAATGAGCAGTTCTTC	CASSLGPQNNEQFF
TRBJ2-3	TRBV12-5	many	TRBD2	TGTGCTAGTGCCACTAGCGGGAGCACAGATACGCAGTATTTT	CASATSGSTDTQYF
TRBJ2-2	TRBV6-5	-	TRBD2	TGTGCCAGCAGTTACTCGGGGACTAGCGGGAGGACAAACACCGGGGAGCTGTTTTTT	CASSYSGTSGRTNTGELFF
TRBJ2-1	TRBV7-2	-	-	TGTGCCAGCACCGAGGGGTCCGCGGGCAGGGCCATCGATGAGCAGTTCTTC	CASTEGSAGRAIDEQFF
TRBJ2-1	TRBV3-1	-	-	TGTGCCAGCAGCCAGGGCCGGAGCGAGCAGTTCTTC	CASSQGRSEQFF
TRBJ2-1	TRBV5-1	-	TRBD2	TGCGCCAGCAGCTGGAGCGGGAGGTTAGGCGATGAGCAGTTCTTC	CASSWSGRLGDEQFF
TRBJ1-6	TRBV4-2	many	-	TGTGCCAGCAGCCAAGAAAGGTCTAATCCACCCCTCCACTTT	CASSQERSNPPLHF
TRBJ2-7	TRBV20-1	few	-	TGCAGTGCTCGCGGGAAGAGGGTTTACGAGCAGTACTTC	CSARGKRVYEQYF
TRBJ2-1	TRBV4-3	-	TRBD1	TGCGCCAGCAGCCAACAGGGGGCCGGATTCAATGAGCAGTTCTTC	CASSQQGAGFNEQFF
TRBJ2-1	TRBV29-1	many	TRBD2	TGCAGCGCTCAAGCGGGAAGCTCCTACAATGAGCAGTTCTTC	CSAQAGSSYNEQFF
TRBJ2-1	TRBV12-3/TRBV12-4	many	TRBD2	TGTGCCAGCATCTCCCGGGGCGGGAGCTCCTACAATGAGCAGTTCTTC	CASISRGGSSYNEQFF
TRBJ2-1	TRBV15	-	-	TGTGCCACCAGCAGAGACCCTCGCAATTCCTACAATGAGCAGTTCTTC	CATSRDPRNSYNEQFF
TRBJ2-7	TRBV5-1	many	-	TGTGCCAGCAGCTTAGTTGGCGGATCCTACGAGCAGTACTTC	CASSLVGGSYEQYF
TRBJ2-5	TRBV29-1	-	-	TGCAGCGGCGAAGAGGAGACCCAGTACTTC	CSGEEETQYF
TRBJ1-4	TRBV7-9	once	TRBD1	TGTGCCAGCAGCTTTCCTGACAGGGGTGGAGAAAAACTGTTTTTT	CASSFPDRGGEKLFF
TRBJ2-1	TRBV7-9	-	-	TGTGCCAGCAGCTTAGTTCGGAGCCCCGGGTACAATGAGCAGTTCTTC	CASSLVRSPGYNEQFF
TRBJ1-2	TRBV5-8	few	-	TGTGCCAGCAGCCGGTTGACGAATGGCTACACCTTC	CASSRLTNGYTF